The entry below describes one T cell receptor beta chain. The antigen is undetermined. This sample was included in a study of cytomegalovirus exposure and HLA in healthy donors. PCR was performed using 60 Vbeta and 13 Jbeta primers. Method: immunoSEQ multiplex PCR; TCRdb's copy keeps in-frame clones and lacks some. This sample has over 150,000 clones, with more than 60% found just once. This CDR3 is built from 18 residues. V trimming: 3 bases; J trimming: 0 bases; junction bases outside the gene matches: 10. Germline CDR1 and CDR2: MGHRA and YSYEKL. Study-wide points: Indistinguishable V segments, including TRBV6-2 and TRBV6-3, were excluded. Earlier analysis yielded a pattern in which most TCR beta V segments were productive about 87% or about 30% of the time. A list of 150 to 200 TCR beta chains associated with cytomegalovirus was given.

The sequence derives from a man aged 40-49 years in good health and CMV-seronegative. V is TRBV4-1 and J is TRBJ2-1, with 8 bases identical to TRBD2. The material sequenced was PBMCs. Here the CDR3 DNA reads TGCGCCAGCAGCCACCGCCTAGCGGGCGAATTCTCCTACAATGAGCAGTTCTTC. Translating it yields CASSHRLAGEFSYNEQFF.